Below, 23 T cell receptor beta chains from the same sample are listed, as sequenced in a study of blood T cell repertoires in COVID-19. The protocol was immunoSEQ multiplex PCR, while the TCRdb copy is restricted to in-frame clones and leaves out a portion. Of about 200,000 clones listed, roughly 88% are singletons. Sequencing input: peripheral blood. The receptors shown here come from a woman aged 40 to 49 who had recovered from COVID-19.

The CDR3 reads CASSQDRGRPAYEQYF. CDR3 coding DNA: TGTGCCAGCAGCCAAGACAGAGGCCGCCCAGCCTACGAGCAGTACTTC. The gene calls are TRBV14 and TRBJ2-7; D remains ambiguous. Germline-derived CDR1 and CDR2 are SGHDN and FVKESK. The CDR3 runs 16 residues. The germline V and J ends were trimmed by 0 bases and 2 bases, with 14 bases remaining between them.

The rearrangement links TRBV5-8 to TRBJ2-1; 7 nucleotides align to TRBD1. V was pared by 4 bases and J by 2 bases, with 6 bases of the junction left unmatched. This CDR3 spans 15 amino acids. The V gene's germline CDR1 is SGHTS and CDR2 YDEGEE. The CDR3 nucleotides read TGTGCCAGCAGCCAACAGGGGTATGCCTACAATGAGCAGTTCTTC. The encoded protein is CASSQQGYAYNEQFF. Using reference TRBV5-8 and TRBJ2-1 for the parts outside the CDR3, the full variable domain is EAGVTQSPTHLIKTRGQQATLRCSPISGHTSVYWYQQALGLGLQFLLWYDEGEERNRGNFPPRFSGRQFPNYSSELNVNALELEDSALYLCASSQQGYAYNEQFFGPGTRLTVL.

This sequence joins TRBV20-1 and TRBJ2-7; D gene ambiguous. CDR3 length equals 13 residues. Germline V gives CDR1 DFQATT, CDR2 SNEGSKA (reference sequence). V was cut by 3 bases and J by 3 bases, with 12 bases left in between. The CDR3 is CSASTERFYEQYF. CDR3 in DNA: TGCAGTGCTAGTACGGAGAGGTTCTACGAGCAGTACTTC.

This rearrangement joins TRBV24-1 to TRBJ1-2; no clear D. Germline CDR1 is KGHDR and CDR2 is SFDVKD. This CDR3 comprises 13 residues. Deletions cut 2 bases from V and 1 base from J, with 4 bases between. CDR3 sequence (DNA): TGTGCCACCAGTGATTCAGTTAACTATGGCTACACCTTC. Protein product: CATSDSVNYGYTF.

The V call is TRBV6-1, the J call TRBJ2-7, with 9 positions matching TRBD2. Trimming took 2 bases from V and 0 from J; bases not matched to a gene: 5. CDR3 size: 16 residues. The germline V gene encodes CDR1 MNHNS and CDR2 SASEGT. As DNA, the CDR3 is TGTGCCAGCAGTGAAATATGGACTAGCGTCTCCTACGAGCAGTACTTC. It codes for CASSEIWTSVSYEQYF.

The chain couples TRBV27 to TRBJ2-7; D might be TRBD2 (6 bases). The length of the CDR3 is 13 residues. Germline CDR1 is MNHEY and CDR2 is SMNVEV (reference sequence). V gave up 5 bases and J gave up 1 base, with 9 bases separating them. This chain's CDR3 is CASSLGTSYEQYF. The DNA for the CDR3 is TGTGCCAGCAGTCTGGGGACTTCCTACGAGCAGTACTTC.

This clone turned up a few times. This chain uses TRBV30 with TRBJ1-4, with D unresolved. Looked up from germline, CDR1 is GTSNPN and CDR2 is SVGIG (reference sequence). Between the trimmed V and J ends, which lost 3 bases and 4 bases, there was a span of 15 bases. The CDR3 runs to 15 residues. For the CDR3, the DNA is TGTGCCTGGAGCGGGTTTGGGTCCAGTAATGAAAAACTGTTTTTT. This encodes CAWSGFGSSNEKLFF.

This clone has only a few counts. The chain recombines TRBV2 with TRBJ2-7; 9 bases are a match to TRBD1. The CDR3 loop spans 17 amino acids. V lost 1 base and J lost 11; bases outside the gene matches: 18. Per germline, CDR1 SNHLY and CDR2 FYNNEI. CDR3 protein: CASSEVVGTGRLNREYF. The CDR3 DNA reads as TGTGCCAGCAGTGAAGTAGTCGGGACAGGGAGATTAAATAGGGAGTACTTC.

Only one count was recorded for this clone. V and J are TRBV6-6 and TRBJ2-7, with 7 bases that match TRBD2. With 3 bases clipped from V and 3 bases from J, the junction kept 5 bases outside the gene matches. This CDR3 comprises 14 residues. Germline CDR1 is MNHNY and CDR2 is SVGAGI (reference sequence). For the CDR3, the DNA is TGTGCCAGCAGTTATGGCTCTAGCGGCTACGAGCAGTACTTC. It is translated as CASSYGSSGYEQYF.

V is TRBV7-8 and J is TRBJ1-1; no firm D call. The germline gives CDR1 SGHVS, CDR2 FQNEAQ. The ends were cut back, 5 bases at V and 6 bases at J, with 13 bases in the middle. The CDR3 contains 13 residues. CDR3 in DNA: TGTGCCAGCAGCGTCGACCGCGGATCTGAAGCTTTCTTT. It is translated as CASSVDRGSEAFF.

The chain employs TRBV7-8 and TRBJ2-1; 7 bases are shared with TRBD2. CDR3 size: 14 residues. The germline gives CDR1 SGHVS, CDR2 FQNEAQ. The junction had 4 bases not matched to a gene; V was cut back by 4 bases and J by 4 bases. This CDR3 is CASSSFSGYNEQFF. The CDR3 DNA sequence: TGTGCCAGCAGCTCGTTTAGCGGGTACAATGAGCAGTTCTTC. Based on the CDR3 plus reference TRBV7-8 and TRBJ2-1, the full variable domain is GAGVSQSPRYKVAKRGQDVALRCDPISGHVSLFWYQQALGQGPEFLTYFQNEAQLDKSGLPSDRFFAERPEGSVSTLKIQRTQQEDSAVYLCASSSFSGYNEQFFGPGTRLTVL.

CDR3 bases: TGTGCCGTCGCGGGACTAGCGGCCCCAGATACGCAGTATTTT. Translation: CAVAGLAAPDTQYF. This chain links TRBV3-1 (or the pseudogene TRBV3-2) with TRBJ2-3, with 11 bases that match TRBD2. Unmatched junction bases numbered 8, after V lost 11 bases and J lost 4 bases. This CDR3 is 14 amino acids long. The V gene's germline CDR1 is LGHDT and CDR2 YNNKEL (reference sequence).

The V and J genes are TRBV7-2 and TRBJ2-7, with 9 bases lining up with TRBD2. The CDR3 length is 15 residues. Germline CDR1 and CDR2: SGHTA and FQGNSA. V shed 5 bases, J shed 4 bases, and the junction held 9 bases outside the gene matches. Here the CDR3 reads CASSPAAGGRYEQYF. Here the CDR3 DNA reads TGTGCCAGCAGCCCGGCGGCGGGAGGGCGATACGAGCAGTACTTC.

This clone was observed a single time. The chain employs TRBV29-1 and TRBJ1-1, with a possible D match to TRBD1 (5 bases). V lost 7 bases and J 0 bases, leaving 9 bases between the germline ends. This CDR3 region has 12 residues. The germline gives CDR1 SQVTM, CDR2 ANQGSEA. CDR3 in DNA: TGCAGCGCTGGGGCCATGAACACTGAAGCTTTCTTT. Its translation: CSAGAMNTEAFF.

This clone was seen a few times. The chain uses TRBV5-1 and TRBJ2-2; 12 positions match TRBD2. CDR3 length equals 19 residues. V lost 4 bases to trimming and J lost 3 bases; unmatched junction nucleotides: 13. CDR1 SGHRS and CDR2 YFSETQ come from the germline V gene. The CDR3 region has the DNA TGCGCCAGCAGCCCCCAACTAGCGGGAGGATCTTTAGACACCGGGGAGCTGTTTTTT. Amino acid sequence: CASSPQLAGGSLDTGELFF.

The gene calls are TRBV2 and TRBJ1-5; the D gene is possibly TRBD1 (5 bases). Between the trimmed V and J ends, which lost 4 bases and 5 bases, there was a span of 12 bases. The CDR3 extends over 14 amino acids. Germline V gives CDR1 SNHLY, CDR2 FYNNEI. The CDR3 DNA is TGTGCCAGCAGTGCGCAGGGTCTGGATCAGCCCCAGCATTTT. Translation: CASSAQGLDQPQHF.

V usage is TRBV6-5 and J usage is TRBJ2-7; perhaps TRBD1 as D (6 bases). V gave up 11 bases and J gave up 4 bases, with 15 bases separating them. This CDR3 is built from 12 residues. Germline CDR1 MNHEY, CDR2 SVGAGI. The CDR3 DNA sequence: TGTGCCGGGCAGGACAGTTCTTACGAGCAGTACTTC. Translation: CAGQDSSYEQYF.

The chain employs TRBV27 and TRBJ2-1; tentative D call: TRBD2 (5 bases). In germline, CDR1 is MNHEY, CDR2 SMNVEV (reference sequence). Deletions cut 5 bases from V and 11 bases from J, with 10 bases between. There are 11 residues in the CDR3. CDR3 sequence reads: CASSVGGQQFF. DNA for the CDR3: TGTGCCAGCAGTGTTGGAGGCCAGCAGTTCTTC.

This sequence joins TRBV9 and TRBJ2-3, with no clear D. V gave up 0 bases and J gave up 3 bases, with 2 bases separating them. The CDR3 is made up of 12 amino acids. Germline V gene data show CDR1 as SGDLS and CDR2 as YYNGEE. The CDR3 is CASSVATDTQYF. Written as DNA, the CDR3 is TGTGCCAGCAGCGTAGCAACAGATACGCAGTATTTT.

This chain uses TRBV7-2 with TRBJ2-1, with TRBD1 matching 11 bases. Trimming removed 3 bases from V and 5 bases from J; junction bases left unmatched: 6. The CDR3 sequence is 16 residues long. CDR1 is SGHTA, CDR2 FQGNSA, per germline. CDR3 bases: TGTGCCAGCAGCTTTCGGACAGGGGGCGCGAACAATGAGCAGTTCTTC. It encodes CASSFRTGGANNEQFF.

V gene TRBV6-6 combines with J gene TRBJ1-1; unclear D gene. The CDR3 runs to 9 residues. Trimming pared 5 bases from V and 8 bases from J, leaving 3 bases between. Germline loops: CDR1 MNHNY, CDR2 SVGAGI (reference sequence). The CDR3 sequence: CASSTEAFF. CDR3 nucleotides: TGTGCCAGCAGTACAGAAGCTTTCTTT.

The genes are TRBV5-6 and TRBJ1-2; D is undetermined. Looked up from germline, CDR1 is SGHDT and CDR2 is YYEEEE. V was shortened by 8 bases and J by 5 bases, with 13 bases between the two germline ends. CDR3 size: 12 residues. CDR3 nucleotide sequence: TGTGCCAGTTCTACGGGAAAGTATGGCTACACCTTC. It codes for CASSTGKYGYTF.

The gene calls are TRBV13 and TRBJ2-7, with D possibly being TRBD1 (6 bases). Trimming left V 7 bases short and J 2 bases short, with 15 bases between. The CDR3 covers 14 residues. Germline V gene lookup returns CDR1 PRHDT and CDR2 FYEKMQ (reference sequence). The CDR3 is CASNVGGVTYEQYF. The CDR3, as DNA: TGTGCCAGCAACGTAGGGGGAGTAACCTACGAGCAGTACTTC.